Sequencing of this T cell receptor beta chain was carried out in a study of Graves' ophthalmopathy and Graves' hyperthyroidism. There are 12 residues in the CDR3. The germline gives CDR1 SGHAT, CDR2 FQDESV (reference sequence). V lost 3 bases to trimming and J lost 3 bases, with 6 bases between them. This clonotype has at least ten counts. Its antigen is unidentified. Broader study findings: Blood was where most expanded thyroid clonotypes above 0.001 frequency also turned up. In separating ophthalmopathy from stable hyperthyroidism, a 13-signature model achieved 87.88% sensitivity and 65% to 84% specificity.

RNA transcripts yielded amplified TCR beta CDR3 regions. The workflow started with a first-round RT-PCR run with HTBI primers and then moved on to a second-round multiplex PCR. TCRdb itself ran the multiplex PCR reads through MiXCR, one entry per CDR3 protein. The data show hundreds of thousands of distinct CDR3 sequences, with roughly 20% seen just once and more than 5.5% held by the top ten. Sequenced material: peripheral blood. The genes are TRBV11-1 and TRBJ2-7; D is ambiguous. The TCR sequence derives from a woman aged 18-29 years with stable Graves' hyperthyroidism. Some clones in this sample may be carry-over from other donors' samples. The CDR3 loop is CASSFNLYEQYF. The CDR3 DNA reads TGTGCCAGCAGCTTTAATCTCTACGAGCAGTACTTC.